The sequence of this T cell receptor beta chain was determined in a study of beta chain features in type 1 diabetes. Study at large: Patients and healthy donors were similar in age, gender and cell yields.

Study results and caveats: Any PCR bias toward short templates would affect both groups alike. Type 1 diabetes patients had VDJ junctions that carried fewer insertions and more deletions. All four CD4+ subsets of Type 1 diabetes patients contained TCRB CDR3s that were moderately but significantly shorter. Cells carrying high TCR expression could end up over-represented when cDNA is sequenced.

Investigators reverse transcribed all isolated RNA, so they sequenced expressed TCRB transcripts. The repertoire was sequenced with immunoSEQ multiplex PCR; TCRdb's copy has only in-frame clones and lacks some. The table shows roughly 400,000 clones, with 9.6% occurring only once. The length of the CDR3 is 15 residues. With 4 bases removed from V and 3 bases from J, the gap between germline ends came to 16 bases. The germline V gene encodes CDR1 SGHAT and CDR2 FQDESV (reference sequence). On this clone: The antigen is not known.

Sequencing used central memory CD4+ T cells from blood. The clonotype originates from a man under 40 with type 1 diabetes. The chain is built from TRBV11-1 and TRBJ2-7; D is tentatively TRBD1 or TRBD2 (5 bases each). The CDR3 nucleotides are TGTGCCAGCAGCTCATGGGTGGGGGACCTCTACGAGCAGTACTTC. Translated: CASSSWVGDLYEQYF.